This is a list of T cell receptor beta chains from one sample in a study of response to subunit inactivated influenza vaccine. Each CDR3 protein gets one entry after TCRdb re-called the RT-PCR reads with MiXCR. The top ten hold roughly 13% of the sample, which has some 500,000 distinct CDR3 sequences, 10% to 15% seen once. The sample here was PBMCs from blood, taken more than 35 days after vaccination. The receptors here all came from a man in his fifties or sixties who received an inactivated influenza vaccine. The CDR3 runs from the conserved cysteine through the conserved F or W. D genes are given only for firm matches. Clone sizes are given selectively: once, few, many, or a class where the clone is expanded.

v_gene	j_gene	abundance	d_gene	CDR3nt	CDR3aa
TRBV6-2/TRBV6-3	TRBJ2-2	few	TRBD1	TGTGCCAGCAGTTACAAAGGGGGACAGCCCTTCACCGGGGAGCTGTTTTTT	CASSYKGGQPFTGELFF
TRBV20-1	TRBJ1-2	NA	NA	TGCAGTGCCCCGGGTCAGGGCTATGGCTACACCTTC	CSAPGQGYGYTF
TRBV18	TRBJ2-2	many	NA	TGTGCCAGCTCCGTAGCGAACACCGGGGAGCTGTTTTTT	CASSVANTGELFF
TRBV12-3/TRBV12-4	TRBJ1-2	NA	TRBD1	TGTGCCAGCAACCCAGGGGGCGCATATGGCTACACCTTC	CASNPGGAYGYTF
TRBV6-5	TRBJ2-7	few	TRBD1	TGTGCCAGCAGTTACTCGTCTAGGGGGCTCTACGAGCAGTACTTC	CASSYSSRGLYEQYF
TRBV29-1	TRBJ2-7	few	NA	TGCAGCGTTGCTGGGAACGAGCAGTACTTC	CSVAGNEQYF
TRBV12-3/TRBV12-4	TRBJ2-7	many	NA	TGTGCCAGCAGTTTAGGGCAGTTCTCCTACGAGCAGTACTTC	CASSLGQFSYEQYF
TRBV4-1	TRBJ2-1	few	NA	TGCGCCAGCAGGCATGTGGGCAGGTCCTCTAACGTATACAATGAGCAGTTCTTC	CASRHVGRSSNVYNEQFF
TRBV29-1	TRBJ1-2	NA	NA	TGCAGCATCGGCTCTGGCTACACCTTC	CSIGSGYTF
TRBV7-9	TRBJ1-1	few	NA	TGTGCCAGCAGCTCTGAGGGGGGGGCTGAAGCTTTCTTT	CASSSEGGAEAFF
TRBV4-2	TRBJ1-2	few	TRBD1	TGTGCCAGCAGCTCTACCCGGGACAGGGGCTATGGCTACACCTTC	CASSSTRDRGYGYTF
TRBV6-5	TRBJ2-5	NA	TRBD2	TGTGCCAGCAGTTACTCGGACGGGGGGGGAGAGACCCAGTACTTC	CASSYSDGGGETQYF
TRBV20-1	TRBJ2-3	NA	TRBD2	TGCAGTGCTAGAGATCTTTCCGGGACTAGTTGGGATACGCAGTATTTT	CSARDLSGTSWDTQYF
TRBV12-3/TRBV12-4	TRBJ1-1	many	NA	TGTGCCAGCAGGTCCACGAACACTGAAGCTTTCTTT	CASRSTNTEAFF
TRBV28	TRBJ2-1	NA	TRBD2	TGTGCCAGCAGTTTAGGGGCGGGAGGGCCCGCCTACAATGAGCAGTTCTTC	CASSLGAGGPAYNEQFF
TRBV7-2	TRBJ1-4	few	NA	TGTGCCAGCAGCGCGACAGCCCTAAATGAAAAACTGTTTTTT	CASSATALNEKLFF
TRBV11-2	TRBJ2-1	few	TRBD1	TGTGCCAGCAGCCAGCGGACAGGGGCCTACAATGAGCAGTTCTTC	CASSQRTGAYNEQFF
TRBV12-3/TRBV12-4	TRBJ1-2	few	TRBD1	TGTGCCAGCAGGCCGGACAGGGCCTCTGGCTACACCTTC	CASRPDRASGYTF
TRBV12-3/TRBV12-4	TRBJ2-6	many	NA	TGTGCCAGCACCGGGGCCAACGTCCTGACTTTC	CASTGANVLTF
TRBV5-1	TRBJ1-6	few	TRBD1	TGCGCCAGCAGCTTGGAGTGGACAGGGGATTCACCCCTCCACTTT	CASSLEWTGDSPLHF
TRBV5-1	TRBJ2-7	NA	NA	TGCGCCAGCAGCTTAAATACGGCTGTAAGCTCCTACGAGCAGTACTTC	CASSLNTAVSSYEQYF
TRBV3-1	TRBJ1-1	NA	TRBD1	TGTGCCAGCAGCCCGGGACAGCCGAACACTGAAGCTTTCTTT	CASSPGQPNTEAFF
TRBV7-9	TRBJ2-7	NA	NA	TGTGCCGGCAGCACTAGGGTGGGAAGTTCGTACGAGCAGTACTTC	CAGSTRVGSSYEQYF
TRBV12-3/TRBV12-4	TRBJ1-2	NA	NA	TGTGCCAGCAGTTTAGCGGGCCCCGGGGGGCGAGACTATGGCTACACCTTC	CASSLAGPGGRDYGYTF
TRBV4-3	TRBJ1-1	few	NA	TGCGCCAGCAGCCAAGATCTACGAACGGTGAACACTGAAGCTTTCTTT	CASSQDLRTVNTEAFF
TRBV5-6	TRBJ1-3	many	NA	TGTGCCAGCAGCCTTTTTGGTGGCTCTGGAAACACCATATATTTT	CASSLFGGSGNTIYF
TRBV10-3	TRBJ2-5	few	NA	TGTGCCATCAGTGAGGCGTACCAAGAGACCCAGTACTTC	CAISEAYQETQYF
TRBV27	TRBJ2-2	NA	TRBD1	TGTGCCAGCAGTCCACTCTCAGGGGGTGGGACCGGGGAGCTGTTTTTT	CASSPLSGGGTGELFF
TRBV20-1	TRBJ2-5	many	NA	TGCAGTGCTGGCTTAAGGGGTGGGGAGACCCAGTACTTC	CSAGLRGGETQYF
TRBV7-2	TRBJ2-1	few	TRBD2	TGTGCCAGCAGCATAGGCGGTGGCGGGAGTTTCTACAATGAGCAGTTCTTC	CASSIGGGGSFYNEQFF
TRBV6-1	TRBJ2-2	NA	TRBD1	TGTGCCAGCAGCCGGGACAGGGGTAAAACCGGGGAGCTGTTTTTT	CASSRDRGKTGELFF
TRBV29-1	TRBJ2-7	NA	NA	TGCAGCGTTGGGGACACTCCCTACGAGCAGTACTTC	CSVGDTPYEQYF
TRBV15	TRBJ2-1	many	TRBD2	TGTGCCACCAGCAGAGAAGTTACTAGCGGGGGGGAGTTCTTC	CATSREVTSGGEFF
TRBV12-3/TRBV12-4	TRBJ2-7	NA	TRBD2	TGTGCCAGCACCTCGGGACTAGCGGGTAACTACGAGCAGTACTTC	CASTSGLAGNYEQYF
TRBV20-1	TRBJ2-3	NA	TRBD2	TGCATTGCTAGGTGGACTAGCGGGGTGGCAGATACGCAGTATTTT	CIARWTSGVADTQYF
TRBV12-3/TRBV12-4	TRBJ2-1	many	TRBD2	TGTGCCAGCAGTTTTCTAGCGGGCGCGAATGAGCAGTTCTTC	CASSFLAGANEQFF
TRBV6-4	TRBJ2-3	NA	NA	TGTGCCAGCAGTGCAGGGAGTGAGGCAGATACGCAGTATTTT	CASSAGSEADTQYF
TRBV6-1	TRBJ2-5	NA	TRBD2	TGTGCCAGCAGTGGACTAGCGACACAAGAGACCCAGTACTTC	CASSGLATQETQYF
TRBV4-2	TRBJ2-7	few	NA	TGTGCCAGCAGCCAAGTGAGGACGGGGTCCTACGAGCAGTACTTC	CASSQVRTGSYEQYF
TRBV20-1	TRBJ2-7	few	TRBD1	TGCAGTGCCACACAGGGGGCCATCTCCTACGAGCAGTACTTC	CSATQGAISYEQYF
TRBV5-1	TRBJ2-4	many	NA	TGCGCCAGCAGCTTGGAGCGGGCGGAAAACATTCAGTACTTC	CASSLERAENIQYF
TRBV12-3/TRBV12-4	TRBJ1-2	many	TRBD1	TGTGCCAGCAGTCCGAGGAGGACAGGGGTTGGCTACACCTTC	CASSPRRTGVGYTF
TRBV20-1	TRBJ2-3	few	NA	TGCAGTGGCAGCCGTAGGGGGGGGTCCGATACGCAGTATTTT	CSGSRRGGSDTQYF
TRBV12-3/TRBV12-4	TRBJ1-2	NA	TRBD1	TGTGCCAGCAGTGCTAAACATTGGGGACAGGGGGCAAATGGCTACACCTTC	CASSAKHWGQGANGYTF
TRBV20-1	TRBJ2-3	few	TRBD2	TGCAGTGCTAGGACTAGCGGGAAAAGCACAGATACGCAGTATTTT	CSARTSGKSTDTQYF
TRBV20-1	TRBJ2-5	few	TRBD2	TGCAGTCAACGGAGGCTAGGACTAGCGGTTCGGTGGACCCAGTACTTC	CSQRRLGLAVRWTQYF
TRBV19	TRBJ1-1	NA	NA	TGTGCCAGTAGTATGTTTGTGAACACTGAAGCTTTCTTT	CASSMFVNTEAFF
TRBV5-1	TRBJ2-7	few	NA	TGCGCCAGCAGCTTGTCGAACAGTCCTACACAGTACTTC	CASSLSNSPTQYF